This T cell receptor beta chain originates from a study of beta chain features in type 1 diabetes. This clone appeared a few times. As every portion of the isolated RNA was reverse transcribed, the sequencing read expressed TCRB transcripts. Libraries were prepared by immunoSEQ multiplex PCR; TCRdb keeps only in-frame clonotypes and omits some of them. The sample lists more than 150,000 clones; 13% were seen once. Trimming pared 9 bases from V and 2 bases from J, leaving 11 bases between. Germline CDR1 SNHLY, CDR2 FYNNEI. The CDR3 contains 14 residues. The clonotype was recovered from a woman aged 18-30 years in good health. The chain is built from TRBV2 and TRBJ2-6, with TRBD1 as a possible D gene (5 bases). Sequencing was done on a sample of central memory CD4+ T cells from blood. The chain's CDR3 is CASIRVTGANVLTF. The CDR3 DNA reads as TGTGCCAGTATCAGGGTAACTGGGGCCAACGTCCTGACTTTC.